Given below is one TCR beta chain in context. This sample stems from a study of control samples from healthy donors and cancer patients. Germline V lookup: CDR1 SGHRS, CDR2 YFSETQ. The V end lost 3 bases, the J end lost 8 bases, and 17 bases lay between the germline ends. CDR3 size: 15 residues. Assay used: immunoSEQ multiplex PCR; TCRdb lists only in-frame clones, some missing. Among about 130,000 clones, over 75% were seen once, and the ten largest hold 3.2%. This TCR was recovered from a man over 45 in good health. Sequencing used blood. V usage is TRBV5-1 and J usage is TRBJ1-4; possibly TRBD1 for D (6 bases). CDR3 in amino acids: CASSSQGNPGEKLFF. The CDR3 DNA follows: TGCGCCAGCAGCTCACAGGGTAACCCGGGGGAAAAACTGTTTTTT.